A selection of T cell receptor beta chains follows, all from one sample in a study of blood T cell repertoires in COVID-19. Clones were sequenced by immunoSEQ multiplex PCR, and TCRdb holds only the in-frame ones, with some missing. The sample lists fewer than 150,000 clones, approximately 83% occurring once. The sequenced material came from peripheral blood. These receptor sequences come from a woman in her fifties or sixties who had recovered from COVID-19. The CDR3 runs from the conserved cysteine through the conserved F or W. The D gene is left open where the match is weak. Size values are once, few and many counts, or a class for expanded clones, and some rows have none.

D	V	J	size	CDR3	DNA
TRBD2	TRBV14	TRBJ2-1	-	CASSQVGGVNYNEQFF	TGTGCCAGCAGCCAAGTTGGGGGGGTCAACTACAATGAGCAGTTCTTC
-	TRBV24-1	TRBJ1-4	-	CATSGGVSEKLFF	TGTGCCACCTCTGGCGGGGTGAGCGAAAAACTGTTTTTT
-	TRBV5-1	TRBJ1-1	-	CASSLNPDTEAFF	TGCGCCAGCAGCTTGAATCCCGACACTGAAGCTTTCTTT
-	TRBV7-6	TRBJ1-3	-	CASSKTASGNTIYF	TGTGCCAGCAGCAAGACTGCCTCTGGAAACACCATATATTTT
-	TRBV9	TRBJ1-1	-	CASSVDLLNTEAFF	TGTGCCAGCAGCGTGGACTTGCTGAACACTGAAGCTTTCTTT
TRBD1	TRBV24-1	TRBJ2-5	few	CATSDSRDRGQETQYF	TGTGCCACCAGTGATTCCCGGGACAGGGGACAAGAGACCCAGTACTTC
-	TRBV7-8	TRBJ1-6	-	CASSPHYGGNSPLHF	TGTGCCAGCAGCCCGCACTATGGTGGGAATTCACCCCTCCACTTT
TRBD1	TRBV4-1	TRBJ2-1	-	CASSRTGNNEQFF	TGCGCCAGCAGCCGGACAGGGAACAATGAGCAGTTCTTC
-	TRBV7-2	TRBJ2-3	-	CASSLGGVLDTQYF	TGTGCCAGCAGCTTAGGCGGGGTACTTGATACGCAGTATTTT
-	TRBV4-2	TRBJ2-5	-	CASSQDQGETQYF	TGTGCCAGCAGCCAAGATCAGGGAGAGACCCAGTACTTC
-	TRBV28	TRBJ2-7	-	CASSLIGGGSYEQYF	TGTGCCAGCAGTTTAATAGGGGGGGGCTCGTACGAGCAGTACTTC
-	TRBV2	TRBJ1-2	-	CASTGQLPYGYTF	TGTGCCAGCACCGGACAGCTTCCCTATGGCTACACCTTC
-	TRBV2	TRBJ2-1	-	CASSETQEQFF	TGTGCCAGCAGTGAGACGCAGGAACAGTTCTTC
-	TRBV16	TRBJ1-4	-	CASSQSGGYNEKLFF	TGTGCCAGCAGCCAATCCGGGGGATATAATGAAAAACTGTTTTTT
TRBD1	TRBV5-1	TRBJ2-2	-	CASSFPGGVRNTGELFF	TGCGCCAGCAGCTTCCCAGGGGGAGTTCGGAACACCGGGGAGCTGTTTTTT
TRBD2	TRBV6-5	TRBJ2-7	-	CASSYTGTSAYEQYF	TGTGCCAGCAGTTACACCGGGACTAGCGCCTACGAGCAGTACTTC
TRBD1	TRBV10-2	TRBJ1-3	few	CASIQSGTGILSGNTIYF	TGCGCCAGCATTCAGTCGGGGACAGGAATACTCTCTGGAAACACCATATATTTT
TRBD1	TRBV30	TRBJ2-1	-	CAWSPKRDRGLHEQFF	TGTGCCTGGAGTCCAAAACGGGACAGGGGGCTACATGAGCAGTTCTTC
TRBD1	TRBV2	TRBJ2-7	-	CASMRTGAAEQYF	TGTGCCAGCATGCGGACAGGGGCTGCCGAGCAGTACTTC
TRBD1	TRBV11-3	TRBJ2-7	-	CASSSPGRGSYEQYF	TGTGCCAGCAGCTCACCGGGCAGGGGGTCCTACGAGCAGTACTTC
-	TRBV11-2	TRBJ2-2	-	CASSWQLHAGFGGELFF	TGTGCCAGCAGCTGGCAGCTTCACGCAGGATTCGGCGGGGAGCTGTTTTTT
-	TRBV20-1	TRBJ1-2	once	CSASKGQWSYTF	TGCAGTGCTAGTAAGGGGCAATGGAGCTACACCTTC
TRBD2	TRBV24-1	TRBJ2-5	once	CATSDSRGAGETQYF	TGTGCCACCAGTGATTCGCGGGGGGCCGGAGAGACCCAGTACTTC
-	TRBV9	TRBJ1-2	-	CASSVDTSSYGYTF	TGTGCCAGCAGCGTAGACACCTCTAGCTATGGCTACACCTTC
-	TRBV19	TRBJ2-5	-	CASSGLEPSRETQYF	TGTGCCAGTAGTGGTCTTGAGCCCTCGAGGGAGACCCAGTACTTC
-	TRBV6-1	TRBJ2-7	once	CATRGGGVYEQYF	TGTGCCACCCGAGGGGGCGGGGTTTACGAGCAGTACTTC
-	TRBV25-1	TRBJ2-5	-	CASSESFARGRGETQYF	TGTGCCAGCAGTGAATCCTTTGCGCGGGGGCGCGGGGAGACCCAGTACTTC
TRBD1	TRBV13	TRBJ1-1	-	CASSSEEGANTEAFF	TGTGCCAGCAGCTCAGAGGAGGGGGCGAACACTGAAGCTTTCTTT
TRBD2	TRBV19	TRBJ2-5	-	CASTGLAGTQETQYF	TGTGCCAGTACGGGACTAGCGGGAACCCAAGAGACCCAGTACTTC
TRBD2	TRBV7-6	TRBJ2-3	few	CASSSTPRAGGPGDTQYF	TGTGCCAGCAGCTCTACTCCCCGGGCGGGGGGGCCAGGAGATACGCAGTATTTT